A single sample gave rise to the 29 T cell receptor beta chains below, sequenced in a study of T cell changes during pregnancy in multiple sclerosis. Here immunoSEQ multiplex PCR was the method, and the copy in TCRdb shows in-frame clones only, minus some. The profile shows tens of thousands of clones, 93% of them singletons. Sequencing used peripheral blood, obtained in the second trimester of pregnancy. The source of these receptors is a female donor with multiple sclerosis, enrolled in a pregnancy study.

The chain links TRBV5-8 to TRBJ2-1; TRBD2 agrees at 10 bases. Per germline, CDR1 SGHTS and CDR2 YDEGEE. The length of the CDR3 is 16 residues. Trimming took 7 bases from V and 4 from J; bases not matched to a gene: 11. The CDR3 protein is CASGQLALAGYNEQFF. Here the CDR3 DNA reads TGTGCCAGCGGTCAGCTCGCACTAGCGGGGTACAATGAGCAGTTCTTC. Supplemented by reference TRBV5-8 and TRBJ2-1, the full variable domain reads EAGVTQSPTHLIKTRGQQATLRCSPISGHTSVYWYQQALGLGLQFLLWYDEGEERNRGNFPPRFSGRQFPNYSSELNVNALELEDSALYLCASGQLALAGYNEQFFGPGTRLTVL.

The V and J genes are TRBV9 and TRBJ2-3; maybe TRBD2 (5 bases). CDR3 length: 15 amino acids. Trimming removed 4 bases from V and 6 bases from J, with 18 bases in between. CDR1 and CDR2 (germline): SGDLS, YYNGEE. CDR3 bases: TGTGCCAGCAGCCTTTGGGTGGGAGAGAGGGATACGCAGTATTTT. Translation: CASSLWVGERDTQYF. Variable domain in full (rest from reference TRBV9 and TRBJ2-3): DSGVTQTPKHLITATGQRVTLRCSPRSGDLSVYWYQQSLDQGLQFLIQYYNGEERAKGNILERFSAQQFPDLHSELNLSSLELGDSALYFCASSLWVGERDTQYFGPGTRLTVL.

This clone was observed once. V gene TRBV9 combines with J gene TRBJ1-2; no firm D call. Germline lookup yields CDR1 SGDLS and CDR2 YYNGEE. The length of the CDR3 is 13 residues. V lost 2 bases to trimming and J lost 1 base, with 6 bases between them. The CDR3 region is CASSVQDNYGYTF. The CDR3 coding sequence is TGTGCCAGCAGCGTTCAGGATAACTATGGCTACACCTTC.

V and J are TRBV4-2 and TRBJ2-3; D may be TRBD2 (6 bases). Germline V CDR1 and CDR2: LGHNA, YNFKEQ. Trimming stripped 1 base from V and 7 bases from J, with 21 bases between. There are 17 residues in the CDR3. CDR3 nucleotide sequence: TGTGCCAGCAGCCAAGTTGGGGACCGGGACTCGGACTATACGCAGTATTTT. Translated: CASSQVGDRDSDYTQYF.

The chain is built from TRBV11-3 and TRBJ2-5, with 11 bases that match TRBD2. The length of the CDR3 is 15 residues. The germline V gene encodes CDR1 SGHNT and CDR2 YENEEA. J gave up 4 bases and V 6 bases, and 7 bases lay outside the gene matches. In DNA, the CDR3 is TGTGCCAGCAGTCCTCCCGGACTAGCGGGAGAGACCCAGTACTTC. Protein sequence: CASSPPGLAGETQYF. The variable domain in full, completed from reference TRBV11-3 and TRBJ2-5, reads EAGVVQSPRYKIIEKKQPVAFWCNPISGHNTLYWYLQNLGQGPELLIRYENEEAVDDSQLPKDRFSAERLKGVDSTLKIQPAELGDSAVYLCASSPPGLAGETQYFGPGTRLLVL.

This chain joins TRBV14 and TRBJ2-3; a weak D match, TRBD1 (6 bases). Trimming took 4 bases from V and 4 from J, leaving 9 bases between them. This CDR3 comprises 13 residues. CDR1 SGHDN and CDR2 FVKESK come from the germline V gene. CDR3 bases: TGTGCCAGCAGCCCACAGGGATCAGATACGCAGTATTTT. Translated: CASSPQGSDTQYF.

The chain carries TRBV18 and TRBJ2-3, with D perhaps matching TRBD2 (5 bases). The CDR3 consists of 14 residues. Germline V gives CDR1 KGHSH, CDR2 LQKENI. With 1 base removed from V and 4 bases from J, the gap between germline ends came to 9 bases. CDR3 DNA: TGTGCCAGCTCACCACAGCGGTCGGCAGATACGCAGTATTTT. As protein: CASSPQRSADTQYF. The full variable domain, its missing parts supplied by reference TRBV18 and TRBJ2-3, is NAGVMQNPRHLVRRRGQEARLRCSPMKGHSHVYWYRQLPEEGLKFMVYLQKENIIDESGMPKERFSAEFPKEGPSILRIQQVVRGDSAAYFCASSPQRSADTQYFGPGTRLTVL.

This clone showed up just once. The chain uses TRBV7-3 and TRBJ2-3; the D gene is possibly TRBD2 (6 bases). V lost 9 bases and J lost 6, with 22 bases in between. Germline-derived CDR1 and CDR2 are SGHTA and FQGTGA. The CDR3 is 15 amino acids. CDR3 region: CASAPEGGPWDTQYF. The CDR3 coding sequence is TGTGCCAGTGCCCCGGAGGGTGGTCCCTGGGATACGCAGTATTTT.

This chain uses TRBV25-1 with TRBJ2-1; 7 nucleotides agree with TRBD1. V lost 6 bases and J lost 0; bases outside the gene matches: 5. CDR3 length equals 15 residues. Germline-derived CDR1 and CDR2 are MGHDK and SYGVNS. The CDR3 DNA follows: TGTGCCAGCAGGGGACAGATAGACTCCTACAATGAGCAGTTCTTC. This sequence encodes CASRGQIDSYNEQFF.

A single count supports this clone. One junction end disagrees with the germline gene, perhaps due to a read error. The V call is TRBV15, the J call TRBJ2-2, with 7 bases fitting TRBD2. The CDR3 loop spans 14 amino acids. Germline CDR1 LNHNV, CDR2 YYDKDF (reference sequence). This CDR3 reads CATSRRGNPGELFF. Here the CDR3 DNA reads TGTGCCACCAGCAGGCGGGGGAACCCCGGGGAGCTGTTTTTT.

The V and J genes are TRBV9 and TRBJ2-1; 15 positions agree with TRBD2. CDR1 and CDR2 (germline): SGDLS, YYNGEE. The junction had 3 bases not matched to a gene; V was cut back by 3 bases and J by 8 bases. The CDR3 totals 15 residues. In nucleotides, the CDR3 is TGTGCCAGCAGCGGGACTAGCGGGAGGGTTGATGAGCAGTTCTTC. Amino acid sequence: CASSGTSGRVDEQFF.

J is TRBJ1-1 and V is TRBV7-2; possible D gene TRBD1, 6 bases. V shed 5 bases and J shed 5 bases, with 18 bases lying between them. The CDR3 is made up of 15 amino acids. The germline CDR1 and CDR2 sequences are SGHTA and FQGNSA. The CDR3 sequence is CASSPKRGYETEAFF. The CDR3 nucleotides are TGTGCCAGCAGCCCAAAGAGGGGGTACGAGACTGAAGCTTTCTTT.

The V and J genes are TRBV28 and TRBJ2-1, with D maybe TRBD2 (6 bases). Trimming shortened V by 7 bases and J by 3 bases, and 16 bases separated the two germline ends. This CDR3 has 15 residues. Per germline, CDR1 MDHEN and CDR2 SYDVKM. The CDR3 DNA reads TGTGCCAGCACAGGGAGGTTAAGGTTCTACAATGAGCAGTTCTTC. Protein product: CASTGRLRFYNEQFF.

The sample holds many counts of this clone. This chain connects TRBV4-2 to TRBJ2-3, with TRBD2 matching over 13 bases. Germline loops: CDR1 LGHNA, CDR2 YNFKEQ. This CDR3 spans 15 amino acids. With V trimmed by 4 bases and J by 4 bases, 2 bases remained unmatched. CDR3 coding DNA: TGTGCCAGCAGCCGGACTAGCGGGAGCGCAGATACGCAGTATTTT. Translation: CASSRTSGSADTQYF.

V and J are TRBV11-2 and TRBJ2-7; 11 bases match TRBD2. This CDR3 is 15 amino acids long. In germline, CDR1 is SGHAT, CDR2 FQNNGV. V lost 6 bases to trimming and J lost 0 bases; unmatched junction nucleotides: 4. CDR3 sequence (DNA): TGTGCCAGCAGGGTAGCGGGAGGGACCTCCTACGAGCAGTACTTC. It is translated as CASRVAGGTSYEQYF.

Here the CDR3 DNA reads TGCAGTGCGTTAGGGGCAGCTGGCTACACCTTC. Its translation: CSALGAAGYTF. The V gene is TRBV20-1, the J gene TRBJ1-2, with D possibly being TRBD1 (5 bases). Germline V gene lookup returns CDR1 DFQATT and CDR2 SNEGSKA (reference sequence). This CDR3 is 11 amino acids long. The V gene lost 6 bases and the J gene lost 7 bases, with 12 bases spanning the gap.

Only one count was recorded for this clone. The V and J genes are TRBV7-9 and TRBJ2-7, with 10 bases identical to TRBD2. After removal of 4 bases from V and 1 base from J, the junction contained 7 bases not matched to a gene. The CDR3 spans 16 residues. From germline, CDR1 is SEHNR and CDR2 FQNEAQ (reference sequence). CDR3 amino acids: CASSSLASGGSYEQYF. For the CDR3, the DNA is TGTGCCAGCAGCTCCCTCGCTAGCGGGGGTTCCTACGAGCAGTACTTC.

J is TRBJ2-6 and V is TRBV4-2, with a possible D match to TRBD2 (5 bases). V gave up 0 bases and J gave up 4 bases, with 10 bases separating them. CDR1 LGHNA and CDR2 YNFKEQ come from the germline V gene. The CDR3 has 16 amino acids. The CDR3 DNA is TGTGCCAGCAGCCAAGAAGGTTCTAGCGGGGCCAACGTCCTGACTTTC. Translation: CASSQEGSSGANVLTF.

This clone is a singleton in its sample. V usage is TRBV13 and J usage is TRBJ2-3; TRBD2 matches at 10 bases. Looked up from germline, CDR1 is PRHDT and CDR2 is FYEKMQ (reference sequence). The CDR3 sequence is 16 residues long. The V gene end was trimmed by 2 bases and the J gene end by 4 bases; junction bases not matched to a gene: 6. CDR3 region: CASSLNPSGSPDTQYF. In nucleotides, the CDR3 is TGTGCCAGCAGCTTAAATCCTAGCGGGAGTCCAGATACGCAGTATTTT.

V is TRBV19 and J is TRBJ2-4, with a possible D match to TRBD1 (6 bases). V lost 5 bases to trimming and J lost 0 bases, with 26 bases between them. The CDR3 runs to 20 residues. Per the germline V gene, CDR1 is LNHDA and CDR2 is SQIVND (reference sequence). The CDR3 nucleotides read TGTGCCAGTAGTCCCTCGGTCAGGGGACCATCTCGCATAGCCAAAAACATTCAGTACTTC. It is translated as CASSPSVRGPSRIAKNIQYF.

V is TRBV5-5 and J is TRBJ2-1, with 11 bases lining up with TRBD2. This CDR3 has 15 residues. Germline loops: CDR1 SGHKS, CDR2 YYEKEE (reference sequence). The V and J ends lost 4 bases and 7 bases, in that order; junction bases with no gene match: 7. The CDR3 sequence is CASSISSGRGNEQFF. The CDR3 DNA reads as TGTGCCAGCAGCATCAGTAGCGGGAGGGGGAATGAGCAGTTCTTC.

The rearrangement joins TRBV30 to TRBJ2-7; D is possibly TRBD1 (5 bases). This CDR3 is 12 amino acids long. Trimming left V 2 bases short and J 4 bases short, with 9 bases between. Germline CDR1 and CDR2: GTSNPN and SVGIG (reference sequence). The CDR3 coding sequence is TGTGCCTGGAGTACCCAGGGTTACGAGCAGTACTTC. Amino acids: CAWSTQGYEQYF.

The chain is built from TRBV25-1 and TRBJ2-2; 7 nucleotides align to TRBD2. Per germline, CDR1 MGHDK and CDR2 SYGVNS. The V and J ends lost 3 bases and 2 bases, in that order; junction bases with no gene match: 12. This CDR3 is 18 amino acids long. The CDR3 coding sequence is TGTGCCAGCAGTGACAGTCTCGGGTCTAGCGGTAACACCGGGGAGCTGTTTTTT. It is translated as CASSDSLGSSGNTGELFF.

CDR3 DNA sequence: TGTGCCAGCAGCTTAGTGACTAGCGGCACCGGGGAGCTGTTTTTT. This gives the protein CASSLVTSGTGELFF. The chain employs TRBV11-2 and TRBJ2-2, with 9 bases fitting TRBD2. The CDR3 contains 15 residues. Trimming took 1 base from V and 4 from J; bases not matched to a gene: 1. CDR1 and CDR2 from the germline V gene are SGHAT and FQNNGV.

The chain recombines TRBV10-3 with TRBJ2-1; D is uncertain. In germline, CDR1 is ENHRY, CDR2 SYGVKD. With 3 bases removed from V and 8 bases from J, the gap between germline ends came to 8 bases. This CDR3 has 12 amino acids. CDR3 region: CAISEGLDEQFF. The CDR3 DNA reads TGTGCCATCAGTGAAGGTCTAGATGAGCAGTTCTTC.

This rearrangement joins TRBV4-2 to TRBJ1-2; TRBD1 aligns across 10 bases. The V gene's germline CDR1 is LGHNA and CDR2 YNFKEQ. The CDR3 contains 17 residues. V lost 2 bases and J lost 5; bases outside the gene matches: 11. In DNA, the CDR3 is TGTGCCAGCAGCCAACGATGGACAGGGGGTGAGAATTATGGCTACACCTTC. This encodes CASSQRWTGGENYGYTF.

Here the CDR3 DNA reads TGTGCCAGCAGCGTAGGACTAGCGAAGAGCGAGCAGTACTTC. Translation gives CASSVGLAKSEQYF. The chain combines TRBV9 with TRBJ2-7; the match to TRBD2 covers 8 bases. The CDR3 contains 14 residues. Germline V gives CDR1 SGDLS, CDR2 YYNGEE. The V segment lost 0 bases and the J segment 6 bases; nucleotides outside the gene matches: 5.

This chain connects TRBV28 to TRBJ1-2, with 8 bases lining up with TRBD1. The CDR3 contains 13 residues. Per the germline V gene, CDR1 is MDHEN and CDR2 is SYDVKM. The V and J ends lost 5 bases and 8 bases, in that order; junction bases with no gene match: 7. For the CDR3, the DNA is TGTGCCAGCAGTGCGGACAGGGTGCAAGGCTACACCTTC. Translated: CASSADRVQGYTF.

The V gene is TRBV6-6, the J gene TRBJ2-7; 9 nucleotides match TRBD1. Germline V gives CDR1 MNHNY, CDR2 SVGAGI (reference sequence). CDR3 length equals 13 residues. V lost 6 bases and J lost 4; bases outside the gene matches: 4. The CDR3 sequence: CASSRDRDYEQYF. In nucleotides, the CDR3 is TGTGCCAGCAGCCGGGACAGGGATTACGAGCAGTACTTC.